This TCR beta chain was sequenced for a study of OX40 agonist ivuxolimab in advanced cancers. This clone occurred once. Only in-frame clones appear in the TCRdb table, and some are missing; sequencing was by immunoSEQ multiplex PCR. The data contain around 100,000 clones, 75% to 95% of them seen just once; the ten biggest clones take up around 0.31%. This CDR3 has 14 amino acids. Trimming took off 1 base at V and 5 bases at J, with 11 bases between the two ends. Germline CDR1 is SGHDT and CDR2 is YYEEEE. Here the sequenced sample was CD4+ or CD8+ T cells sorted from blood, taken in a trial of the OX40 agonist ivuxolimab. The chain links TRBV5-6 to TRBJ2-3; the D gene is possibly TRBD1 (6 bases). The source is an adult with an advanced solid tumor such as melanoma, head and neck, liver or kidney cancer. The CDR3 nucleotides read TGTGCCAGCAGCTTGCGGCTAGGGGGAGATACGCAGTATTTT. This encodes CASSLRLGGDTQYF.